The 2 T cell receptor beta chains given below trace back to one sample, sequenced in a study of human T cells and chemical hapten exposure. Time point: patch test 1, 2 weeks after DPC sensitization. Treatment reported: therapeutic diphenylcyclopropenone sensitization with weekly scalp DPC. TCRdb reanalysed the RACE reads using MiXCR and keeps one entry per CDR3 protein. The table has about 380,000 distinct CDR3 sequences, roughly 5% seen once. The input for sequencing was whole blood, taken in connection with sensitization to the hapten diphenylcyclopropenone (DPC). All receptors come from a woman in her forties or fifties with alopecia areata. Some clones in this sample may be carry-over from other donors' samples.

This clonotype was observed at least ten times. This chain uses TRBV2 with TRBJ2-1; the D gene is possibly TRBD2 (5 bases). V was cut by 5 bases and J by 4 bases, with 15 bases left in between. The CDR3 covers 15 residues. Germline V CDR1 and CDR2: SNHLY, FYNNEI. The CDR3 DNA reads as TGTGCCAGCAGTTCCCAGCGGTCCGGGTACAATGAGCAGTTCTTC. Its protein is CASSSQRSGYNEQFF.

This clonotype was recorded many times. The rearrangement uses TRBV20-1 and TRBJ1-5, with a tentative D call TRBD1 (5 bases). Trimming shortened V by 6 bases and J by 4 bases, and 19 bases separated the two germline ends. The germline gives CDR1 DFQATT, CDR2 SNEGSKA (reference sequence). The length of the CDR3 is 15 residues. The CDR3 is CSAPDGRGGNQPQHF. The CDR3, as DNA: TGCAGTGCCCCTGATGGAAGGGGTGGGAATCAGCCCCAGCATTTT.